The 27 T cell receptor beta chains below come from one sample, sequenced in a study of cytomegalovirus exposure and HLA in healthy donors. PCR used 60 Vbeta primers and 13 Jbeta primers. The protocol was immunoSEQ multiplex PCR, while the TCRdb copy is restricted to in-frame clones and leaves out a portion. The table records 90,000 to 100,000 clones, roughly four fifths of them present only once. Sample: PBMCs. The receptors stem from a woman in her sixties in good health and CMV-seropositive.

The V and J genes are TRBV7-3 and TRBJ1-1, with TRBD1 as a possible D gene (6 bases). Germline V gives CDR1 SGHTA, CDR2 FQGTGA. The CDR3 spans 14 residues. Trimming pared 2 bases from V and 5 bases from J, leaving 12 bases between. CDR3 DNA sequence: TGTGCCAGCAGCTTAGGACAGCGACGAACTGAAGCTTTCTTT. It codes for CASSLGQRRTEAFF.

This clone was observed a single time. The chain joins TRBV11-2 to TRBJ2-5; D is perhaps TRBD2 (5 bases). From germline, CDR1 is SGHAT and CDR2 FQNNGV. The CDR3 totals 16 residues. With 5 bases removed from V and 4 bases from J, the gap between germline ends came to 20 bases. The CDR3 nucleotides read TGTGCCAGCAGCCGGACCTGGACGAAAGAGGGAGAGACCCAGTACTTC. Its translation: CASSRTWTKEGETQYF.

In this sample, this clone turned up once. The chain employs TRBV27 and TRBJ1-1, with D perhaps matching TRBD1 (5 bases). CDR1 and CDR2 from the germline V gene are MNHEY and SMNVEV (reference sequence). CDR3 length: 14 residues. V lost 4 bases to trimming and J lost 7 bases, with 16 bases between them. The CDR3 DNA reads as TGTGCCAGCAGTTCATCCATCCGGACACTTGAAGCTTTCTTT. This translates into CASSSSIRTLEAFF.

About this clone: Other DNA sequences of this sample code for an identical CDR3. V is TRBV6-5 and J is TRBJ1-1, with D uncertain. V lost 0 bases and J lost 0, with 11 bases in between. CDR1 and CDR2 (germline): MNHEY, SVGAGI. This CDR3 spans 16 amino acids. In DNA form, the CDR3 reads TGTGCCAGCAGTTACTCGATCACGGGTTTGAACACTGAAGCTTTCTTT. Protein product: CASSYSITGLNTEAFF.

The chain carries TRBV10-1 and TRBJ1-6, with a tentative D call TRBD1 (5 bases). The CDR3 is 14 amino acids. Per germline, CDR1 WNHNN and CDR2 SYGVQD (reference sequence). V was shortened by 3 bases and J by 10 bases, with 13 bases between the two germline ends. The CDR3 loop reads CASSEAGINSPLHF. CDR3 in DNA: TGCGCCAGCAGTGAAGCAGGGATTAACTCACCCCTCCACTTT.

This clone was seen only a few times. The chain combines TRBV6-6 with TRBJ2-1; 9 positions agree with TRBD2. This CDR3 contains 15 residues. J gave up 9 bases and V 2 bases, and 8 bases lay outside the gene matches. Germline-derived CDR1 and CDR2 are MNHNY and SVGAGI (reference sequence). The CDR3 DNA reads as TGTGCCAGCAGTTACGGGATAGCGGGAGAGGGTGAGCAGTTCTTC. This translates into CASSYGIAGEGEQFF.

This chain links TRBV6-1 with TRBJ2-3; D perhaps matches TRBD2 (5 bases). The CDR3 has 13 residues. The germline V gene encodes CDR1 MNHNS and CDR2 SASEGT. V was trimmed by 7 bases and J by 6 bases, leaving 14 bases between them. The CDR3 DNA sequence: TGTGCCAGCACAAGCGGCTCCATGGATACGCAGTATTTT. It is translated as CASTSGSMDTQYF.

This chain links TRBV7-9 with TRBJ2-1; 7 nucleotides line up with TRBD2. Unmatched junction bases numbered 12, after V lost 5 bases and J lost 8 bases. Germline CDR1 reads SEHNR; CDR2 reads FQNEAQ (reference sequence). The CDR3 is made up of 15 amino acids. As DNA, the CDR3 is TGTGCCAGCAGCCGAGCGGGGATACGGGCCCATGAGCAGTTCTTC. Its translation: CASSRAGIRAHEQFF.

V and J are TRBV27 and TRBJ2-1; TRBD1 matches 12 bases. This CDR3 comprises 15 residues. Germline trimming cut 3 bases from V and 6 bases from J; bases unmatched to any gene: 3. Germline CDR1 and CDR2: MNHEY and SMNVEV (reference sequence). CDR3 coding DNA: TGTGCCAGCAGTTTGGGGACAGGGGGCTCCAATGAGCAGTTCTTC. Amino acid sequence: CASSLGTGGSNEQFF.

The chain uses TRBV27 and TRBJ2-1; 10 positions match TRBD2. From germline, CDR1 is MNHEY and CDR2 SMNVEV (reference sequence). The CDR3 loop spans 15 amino acids. With 6 bases clipped from V and 8 bases from J, the junction kept 10 bases outside the gene matches. CDR3: CASSPAGGARDEQFF. CDR3 sequence (DNA): TGTGCCAGCAGCCCAGCGGGAGGGGCCAGGGATGAGCAGTTCTTC.

Turning to this clone: With only one base between it and a far larger clone, this is likely a read error. The CDR3 bases are TGCAGCGTTGAGGATGGTGGAGGGAGAACTGAAGCTTTCTTT. This encodes CSVEDGGGRTEAFF. The chain combines TRBV29-1 with TRBJ1-1; no clear D gene. The CDR3 is made up of 14 amino acids. Germline CDR1 reads SQVTM; CDR2 reads ANQGSEA. The V end was cut by 3 bases, the J end by 5 bases, with 16 bases between.

The count of this clone is one. The chain carries TRBV5-1 and TRBJ1-4; the D is unclear. Looked up from germline, CDR1 is SGHRS and CDR2 is YFSETQ. The CDR3 loop spans 14 amino acids. V was shortened by 1 base and J by 4 bases, with 8 bases between the two germline ends. The CDR3 here is CASSLSGDNEKLFF. Here the CDR3 DNA reads TGCGCCAGCAGCTTGAGCGGCGATAATGAAAAACTGTTTTTT.

This rearrangement joins TRBV5-1 to TRBJ1-1; 9 bases line up with TRBD1. CDR3 length: 16 residues. Germline CDR1 and CDR2: SGHRS and YFSETQ. Trimming at V came to 4 bases and at J to 8 bases, leaving 15 bases not matched to a gene. CDR3 sequence (DNA): TGCGCCAGCAGCCCCGCCCCCGGGACAGGGTTCGGAGAAGCTTTCTTT. As protein: CASSPAPGTGFGEAFF.

The CDR3 DNA reads as TGTGCCAGCAGCGTACCTAGGAATGAGCAGTTCTTC. Protein sequence: CASSVPRNEQFF. The rearrangement joins TRBV21-1 to TRBJ2-1; the D call of TRBD2 is as the table states it, not checked on the DNA. TRBV21-1 is a recognized pseudogene. The length of the CDR3 is 12 residues.

V and J are TRBV29-1 and TRBJ2-7, with 12 bases aligning to TRBD2. The V gene end was trimmed by 6 bases and the J gene end by 2 bases; junction bases not matched to a gene: 5. Germline CDR1 SQVTM, CDR2 ANQGSEA. The CDR3 contains 14 residues. The CDR3 protein is CSVQTSGSTYEQYF. CDR3 nucleotide sequence: TGCAGCGTCCAGACTAGCGGGAGTACCTACGAGCAGTACTTC.

This clone was counted a single time. The rearrangement uses TRBV2 and TRBJ1-1; TRBD1 agrees at 9 bases. Germline CDR1 reads SNHLY; CDR2 reads FYNNEI. The CDR3 is made up of 11 amino acids. J was trimmed by 10 bases and V by 6 bases; bases with no gene match: 3. CDR3 in amino acids: CASRKTGGAFF. CDR3 DNA sequence: TGTGCCAGCAGAAAGACAGGGGGAGCTTTCTTT.

The V gene is TRBV28, the J gene TRBJ2-5; the D gene is possibly TRBD2 (5 bases). Germline lookup yields CDR1 MDHEN and CDR2 SYDVKM. The CDR3 sequence is 13 residues long. Trimming stripped 5 bases from V and 5 bases from J, with 12 bases between. This CDR3 reads CASSGEIFETQYF. CDR3 nucleotide sequence: TGTGCCAGCAGTGGGGAGATTTTCGAGACCCAGTACTTC.

The chain joins TRBV11-2 to TRBJ2-1; the D is unclear. The V end was cut by 2 bases, the J end by 10 bases, with 9 bases between. This CDR3 has 12 residues. Germline-derived CDR1 and CDR2 are SGHAT and FQNNGV. The CDR3 spells CASSLNSPEQFF. In DNA form, the CDR3 reads TGTGCCAGCAGCTTAAACAGTCCCGAGCAGTTCTTC.

This clone appeared once. V and J are TRBV4-1 and TRBJ1-1, with D unresolved. This CDR3 is 15 amino acids long. Looked up from germline, CDR1 is MGHRA and CDR2 is YSYEKL. The V end was cut by 1 base, the J end by 0 bases, with 9 bases between. CDR3 in DNA: TGCGCCAGCAGCCAAGGCGTGTTCATGAACACTGAAGCTTTCTTT. The encoded protein is CASSQGVFMNTEAFF.

The chain employs TRBV5-5 and TRBJ2-7; TRBD1 matches at 11 bases. This CDR3 is built from 14 residues. The germline V gene encodes CDR1 SGHKS and CDR2 YYEKEE (reference sequence). Unmatched junction bases numbered 3, after V lost 4 bases and J lost 3 bases. CDR3 nucleotide sequence: TGTGCCAGCAGCCCCGGGACAGGGGGCTACGAGCAGTACTTC. Translated, it gives CASSPGTGGYEQYF. The full variable domain, in which reference TRBV5-5 and TRBJ2-7 provide the parts outside the CDR3, is DAGVTQSPTHLIKTRGQQVTLRCSPISGHKSVSWYQQVLGQGPQFIFQYYEKEERGRGNFPDRFSARQFPNYSSELNVNALLLGDSALYLCASSPGTGGYEQYFGPGTRLTVT.

This chain connects TRBV7-3 to TRBJ2-3; D may be TRBD1 (6 bases). CDR1 SGHTA and CDR2 FQGTGA come from the germline V gene. V was clipped by 5 bases and J by 4 bases, with 16 bases between them. The CDR3 sequence is 15 residues long. This CDR3 is CASSRLLSGADTQYF. The CDR3 coding sequence is TGTGCCAGCAGCCGCCTACTTTCAGGGGCAGATACGCAGTATTTT.

This rearrangement joins TRBV6-6 to TRBJ1-5, with D tentatively TRBD1 (5 bases). From germline, CDR1 is MNHNY and CDR2 SVGAGI (reference sequence). With 5 bases removed from V and 0 bases from J, the gap between germline ends came to 8 bases. The CDR3 has 14 amino acids. The CDR3 coding sequence is TGTGCCAGCAGTGGGGGGGATAGCAATCAGCCCCAGCATTTT. Translating it yields CASSGGDSNQPQHF.

This clone has just one count. The J gene is TRBJ2-3, the V gene TRBV2; 12 bases line up with TRBD2. CDR1 is SNHLY, CDR2 FYNNEI, per germline. V trimming: 6 bases; J trimming: 3 bases; junction bases outside the gene matches: 7. The CDR3 totals 16 residues. CDR3 nucleotide sequence: TGTGCCAGCAGAACCGGGACTAGCGGGCAGACAGATACGCAGTATTTT. Its protein product is CASRTGTSGQTDTQYF.

The rearrangement joins TRBV10-3 to TRBJ1-5; 11 nucleotides match TRBD1. The CDR3 extends over 14 amino acids. Losses at the gene ends were 7 bases for V and 7 bases for J; bases not matched to a gene: 6. Germline V CDR1 and CDR2: ENHRY, SYGVKD. Here the CDR3 DNA reads TGTGCCATCACTCCGGGACAGGGGGACCAGCCCCAGCATTTT. As protein: CAITPGQGDQPQHF.

V is TRBV6-5 and J is TRBJ1-2; possible D gene TRBD1, 5 bases. Germline CDR1 reads MNHEY; CDR2 reads SVGAGI. With 6 bases removed from V and 3 bases from J, the gap between germline ends came to 11 bases. There are 13 residues in the CDR3. The CDR3 loop reads CASSLGGDYGYTF. The CDR3 DNA reads TGTGCCAGCAGCCTCGGGGGGGACTATGGCTACACCTTC.

The chain recombines TRBV29-1 with TRBJ2-3, with 9 bases aligning to TRBD2. The length of the CDR3 is 14 residues. Germline CDR1 SQVTM, CDR2 ANQGSEA. The trim removed 4 bases at V and 6 bases at J, leaving 8 bases unmatched. The CDR3 nucleotides are TGCAGCGTTGGGGCGGGAGGGCCTCTCGATACGCAGTATTTT. Amino acid sequence: CSVGAGGPLDTQYF.

CDR3 in amino acids: CASSPPGSSYEQYF. The CDR3 bases are TGTGCCAGCTCACCACCCGGGAGCTCCTACGAGCAGTACTTC. The V gene is TRBV18, the J gene TRBJ2-7, with a possible D match to TRBD2 (6 bases). The V gene's germline CDR1 is KGHSH and CDR2 LQKENI. The CDR3 has 14 residues. The V gene lost 0 bases and the J gene lost 0 bases, with 6 bases spanning the gap.